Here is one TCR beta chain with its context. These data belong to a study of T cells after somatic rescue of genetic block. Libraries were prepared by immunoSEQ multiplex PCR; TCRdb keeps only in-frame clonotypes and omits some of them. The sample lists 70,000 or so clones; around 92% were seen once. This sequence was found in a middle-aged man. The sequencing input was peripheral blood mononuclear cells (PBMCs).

CDR3 protein: CASSYLIRQQYF. In DNA form, the CDR3 reads TGTGCCAGCAGTTATTTGATACGTCAGCAGTACTTC. The V and J genes are TRBV6-6 and TRBJ2-7; unclear D gene. From germline, CDR1 is MNHNY and CDR2 SVGAGI (reference sequence). The CDR3 loop spans 12 amino acids. The germline V and J ends were trimmed by 3 bases and 8 bases, with 11 bases remaining between them.